One and the same sample provided the 3 T cell receptor beta chains below, sequenced in a study of blood T cell repertoires in COVID-19. Sequenced by immunoSEQ multiplex PCR; TCRdb stores in-frame clones only, minus some. Here the sample spans 300,000 to 400,000 clones, around nine tenths being singletons. The sample taken for sequencing was peripheral blood. The receptors originated from a woman aged 50 to 60 with active or convalescent COVID-19.

The chain has TRBV6-5 and TRBJ2-7; 8 positions agree with TRBD2. CDR3 length: 16 residues. Trimming took 0 bases from V and 2 from J; bases not matched to a gene: 6. The germline V gene encodes CDR1 MNHEY and CDR2 SVGAGI. CDR3 coding DNA: TGTGCCAGCAGTTACTCTAAGACTAGCGAGGCCTACGAGCAGTACTTC. As protein: CASSYSKTSEAYEQYF.

As for this clone: One end of the junction is discordant with germline, which a read error may explain. The chain is built from TRBV7-6 and TRBJ1-4; D might be TRBD1 (6 bases). This CDR3 comprises 13 residues. Germline lookup yields CDR1 SGHVS and CDR2 FNYEAQ. The CDR3 DNA reads as TGTGCCACCAGCAGGGGCCGTGGTGAAAAACTGTTTTTT. Residues: CATSRGRGEKLFF.

The rearrangement links TRBV28 to TRBJ2-1, with TRBD2 identical over 13 bases. CDR1 MDHEN and CDR2 SYDVKM come from the germline V gene. The CDR3 totals 14 residues. J gave up 9 bases and V 6 bases, and 5 bases lay outside the gene matches. The CDR3 region is CASSRLAGGGEQFF. CDR3 DNA sequence: TGTGCCAGCAGCCGACTAGCGGGAGGAGGTGAGCAGTTCTTC.